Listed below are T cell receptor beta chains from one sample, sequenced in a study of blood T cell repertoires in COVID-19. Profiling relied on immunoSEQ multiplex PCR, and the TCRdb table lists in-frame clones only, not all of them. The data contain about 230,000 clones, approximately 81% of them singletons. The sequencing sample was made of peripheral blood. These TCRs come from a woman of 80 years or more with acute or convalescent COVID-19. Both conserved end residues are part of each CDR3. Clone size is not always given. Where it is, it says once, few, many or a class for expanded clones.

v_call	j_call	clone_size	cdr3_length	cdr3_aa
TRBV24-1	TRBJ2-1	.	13	CATSDRSYNEQFF
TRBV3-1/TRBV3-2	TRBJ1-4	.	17	CASSQDRQGGTNEKLFF
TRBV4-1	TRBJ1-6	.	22	CASSQGVRGVGFVGGDNSPLHF
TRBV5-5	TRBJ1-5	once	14	CASSLGTGDQPQHF
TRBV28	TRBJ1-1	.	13	CASSLAVGDTAFF
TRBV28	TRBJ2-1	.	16	CASSMHGAESYNEQFF
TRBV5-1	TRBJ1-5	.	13	CASSPEGNQPQHF
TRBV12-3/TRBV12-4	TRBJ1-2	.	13	CASSFRATGGYTF
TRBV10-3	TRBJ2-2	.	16	CAIRGTGGANTGELFF
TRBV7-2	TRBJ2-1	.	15	CASSPVAGGNNEQFF
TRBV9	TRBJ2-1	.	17	CASSVATGQGRLDEQFF
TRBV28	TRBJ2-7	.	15	CASSLIRGREYEQYF
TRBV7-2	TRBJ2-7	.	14	CASSLVTGVREQYF
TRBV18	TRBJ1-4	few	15	CASSPVGVPNEKLFF
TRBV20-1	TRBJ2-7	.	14	CSASSGQGVNEQYF
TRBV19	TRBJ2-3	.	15	CASSIGAGSTDTQYF
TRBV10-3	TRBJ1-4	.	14	CAIRGQGSGEKLFF
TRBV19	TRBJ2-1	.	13	CASSITGYNEQFF
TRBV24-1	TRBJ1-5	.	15	CATSDSGQFNQPQHF
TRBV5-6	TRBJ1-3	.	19	CASSSLYSLDTFSGNTIYF
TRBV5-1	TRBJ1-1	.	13	CASSLQGVTEAFF
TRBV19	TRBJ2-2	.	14	CATCGREATGELFF
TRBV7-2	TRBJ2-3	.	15	CASSFKGGPTDTQYF
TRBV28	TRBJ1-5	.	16	CASSPDRFGRNQPQHF
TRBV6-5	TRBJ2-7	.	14	CASSYQGAGYEQYF
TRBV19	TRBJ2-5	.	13	CASSISPQETQYF
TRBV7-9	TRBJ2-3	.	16	CASSLEGRSGGATQYF
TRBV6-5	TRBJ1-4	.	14	CASRVQGGNEKLFF
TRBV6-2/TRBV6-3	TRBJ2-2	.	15	CASSYSRQGYGELFF
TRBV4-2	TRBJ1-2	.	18	CASSQDFRTGAIQNGYTF
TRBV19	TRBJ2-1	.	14	CASRGVSSYNEQFF